One and the same sample provided the 10 T cell receptor beta chains below, sequenced in a study of T-cell reconstitution after alpha-beta-depleted transplantation in children. Unique molecular identifiers were used to barcode this TCRbeta library. TCRdb fed the PCR reads into MiXCR, producing one record per CDR3 protein. The sample shows hundreds of thousands of distinct CDR3 sequences, about an eighth of them seen only once. This material consisted of PBMCs, taken before TCRalphabeta/CD19-depleted stem cell transplant. The source is a girl aged 2 to 9 with congenital amegakaryocytic thrombocytopenia, due to receive a stem cell transplant.

This sequence joins TRBV11-1 and TRBJ1-2; D is unclear. CDR3 length: 18 residues. Germline loops: CDR1 SGHAT, CDR2 FQDESV (reference sequence). Between the trimmed V and J ends, which lost 4 bases and 4 bases, there was a span of 25 bases. CDR3 residues: CASSSTGLGDPSLYGYTF. CDR3 nucleotide sequence: TGTGCCAGCAGCTCGACTGGCCTAGGTGATCCGTCTCTCTATGGCTACACCTTC.

In its sample, this clonotype was seen many times. This CDR3 is CATAGHVEDEQYF. As DNA, the CDR3 is TGTGCCACGGCGGGACACGTGGAAGACGAGCAGTACTTC. The rearrangement joins TRBV10-3 to TRBJ2-7, with D possibly called TRBD1 or TRBD2 (6 bases each). The V gene lost 10 bases and the J gene lost 5 bases, with 18 bases spanning the gap. This CDR3 is built from 13 residues. The V gene's germline CDR1 is ENHRY and CDR2 SYGVKD.

The rearrangement joins TRBV7-2 to TRBJ2-1; 7 positions match TRBD2. V dropped 1 base and J dropped 7; count of bases not matched to a gene: 7. The CDR3 runs to 15 residues. Germline V gene sequence: CDR1 SGHTA, CDR2 FQGNSA. Here the CDR3 DNA reads TGTGCCAGCAGCTTAGTGGTGGGAGGGAATAATGAGCAGTTCTTC. Translating gives CASSLVVGGNNEQFF.

This chain's CDR3 is CSVEDGYSGANVLTF. The CDR3 DNA sequence: TGCAGCGTTGAAGATGGGTACTCTGGGGCCAACGTCCTGACTTTC. V and J are TRBV29-1 and TRBJ2-6; D is unresolved. Germline V gene sequence: CDR1 SQVTM, CDR2 ANQGSEA. The CDR3 covers 15 residues. Trimming shortened V by 0 bases and J by 0 bases, and 6 bases separated the two germline ends. The full variable domain, rest sourced from reference TRBV29-1 and TRBJ2-6, is SAVISQKPSRDICQRGTSLTIQCQVDSQVTMMFWYRQQPGQSLTLIATANQGSEATYESGFVIDKFPISRPNLTFSTLTVSNMSPEDSSIYLCSVEDGYSGANVLTFGAGSRLTVL.

This clonotype turned up a few times. V usage is TRBV4-1 and J usage is TRBJ1-3; no firm D call. The CDR3 spans 16 residues. V lost 4 bases to trimming and J lost 6 bases, with 19 bases between them. Germline assignment: CDR1 MGHRA and CDR2 YSYEKL. The CDR3 loop reads CASSPGPREFKNTIYF. CDR3 DNA sequence: TGCGCCAGCAGCCCCGGACCGAGGGAGTTTAAAAACACCATATATTTT.

This chain uses TRBV7-9 with TRBJ2-7, with TRBD2 matching over 10 bases. The CDR3 length is 16 residues. Losses at the gene ends were 5 bases for V and 3 bases for J; bases not matched to a gene: 10. Germline V gene lookup returns CDR1 SEHNR and CDR2 FQNEAQ (reference sequence). Here the CDR3 reads CASSQVPSGRFYEQYF. CDR3 nucleotide sequence: TGTGCCAGCAGCCAGGTCCCTAGCGGGAGATTCTACGAGCAGTACTTC.

This clonotype turned up a few times. V and J are TRBV5-1 and TRBJ2-5; TRBD2 aligns across 7 bases. The CDR3 is 16 amino acids. Germline V lookup: CDR1 SGHRS, CDR2 YFSETQ. V lost 3 bases and J lost 2; bases outside the gene matches: 10. As DNA, the CDR3 is TGCGCCAGCAGCTCGGGCCTTATCGGGAGGCAAGAGACCCAGTACTTC. It translates to CASSSGLIGRQETQYF.

CDR3 sequence reads: CASLGVGEQYF. The CDR3 DNA reads TGCGCCAGCCTGGGAGTTGGCGAGCAGTACTTC. V is TRBV10-2 and J is TRBJ2-7; weak D call: TRBD2 (5 bases). V was pared by 8 bases and J by 6 bases, with 11 bases between. The CDR3 runs to 11 residues. Germline V gene data show CDR1 as WSHSY and CDR2 as SAAADI.

This clonotype was observed many times. The rearrangement joins TRBV12-3 or TRBV12-4 to TRBJ2-1; 8 nucleotides match TRBD2. Trimming removed 5 bases from V and 4 bases from J; junction bases left unmatched: 7. CDR3 length: 15 residues. This CDR3 reads CASSGELADYNEQFF. For the CDR3, the DNA is TGTGCCAGCAGTGGGGAACTAGCGGATTACAATGAGCAGTTCTTC.

This clonotype was seen many times. The chain joins TRBV20-1 to TRBJ2-7; 10 bases are shared with TRBD1. The ends lost 5 bases at V and 3 bases at J; junction bases unmatched: 7. The CDR3 is made up of 14 amino acids. In germline, CDR1 is DFQATT, CDR2 SNEGSKA (reference sequence). This CDR3 is CSAPDRGLNYEQYF. CDR3 nucleotides: TGCAGTGCTCCAGACAGGGGGCTCAACTACGAGCAGTACTTC.